This TCR beta chain was identified during a study of blood T cell repertoires in COVID-19. On the study more broadly: Both acute and convalescent COVID-19 samples were obtained from the United States, Italy and Spain.

Authors' data handling: Estimated nucleated cell counts came from reference gene primer amplification. Here immunoSEQ multiplex PCR was the method, and the copy in TCRdb shows in-frame clones only, minus some. Clone size and V and J calls were adopted from that table, with D and trimming inferred from the DNA. The table shows about 220,000 clones, with 88% occurring only once. Germline lookup yields CDR1 MNHEY and CDR2 SVGAGI. Trimming took 6 bases from V and 0 from J; bases not matched to a gene: 5. The CDR3 totals 15 residues. The clonotype comes from a man aged 40-49 years with acute or convalescent COVID-19. Sequencing was done on a sample of peripheral blood. V usage is TRBV6-5 and J usage is TRBJ1-5, with 7 bases aligning to TRBD1. CDR3 DNA: TGTGCCAGCAGCCCCCGGACAGGTAGCAATCAGCCCCAGCATTTT. It is translated as CASSPRTGSNQPQHF.